These 6 T cell receptor beta chains originate from one sample sequenced in a study of neurological immune-mediated disorders. TCRdb re-derived calls from the 5' RACE reads in MiXCR, one entry per CDR3 protein. The sample lists under 80,000 distinct CDR3 sequences, under 5.5% occurring once. Sequenced sample: PBMCs. Receptor source: a woman aged 50 to 60 with multiple sclerosis.

This clonotype was observed at least ten times. The chain links TRBV29-1 to TRBJ1-4; tentatively, D is TRBD1 (6 bases). Germline V gene sequence: CDR1 SQVTM, CDR2 ANQGSEA. The V end lost 7 bases, the J end lost 6 bases, and 12 bases lay between the germline ends. This CDR3 is 12 amino acids long. CDR3 bases: TGCAGCGCCGGAAAGGGGGATGAAAAACTGTTTTTT. Translated, it gives CSAGKGDEKLFF.

This clonotype was observed at least ten times. V gene TRBV10-3 combines with J gene TRBJ2-7; D is possibly TRBD2 (5 bases). The CDR3 spans 14 residues. V lost 4 bases and J 5 bases, leaving 15 bases between the germline ends. Germline loops: CDR1 ENHRY, CDR2 SYGVKD. The CDR3 DNA follows: TGTGCCATCAGTGTAACGGGAACGAGCCACGAGCAGTACTTC. Protein product: CAISVTGTSHEQYF.

This clonotype has at least ten counts. This rearrangement joins TRBV6-2 or TRBV6-3 to TRBJ1-5; TRBD1 aligns across 9 bases. The V and J ends lost 2 bases and 1 base, in that order; junction bases with no gene match: 3. Germline V gene sequence: CDR1 MNHEY, CDR2 SVGEGT. CDR3 length: 16 residues. The CDR3, as DNA: TGTGCCAGCAGTTACGGGGACAGGGAAAGCAATCAGCCCCAGCATTTT. Translated, it gives CASSYGDRESNQPQHF.

This clonotype has a count of ten or more. The rearrangement links TRBV18 to TRBJ2-3; TRBD1 might be the D (5 bases). The CDR3 totals 15 residues. Germline assignment: CDR1 KGHSH and CDR2 LQKENI. The ends were cut back, 4 bases at V and 5 bases at J, with 16 bases in the middle. The CDR3 sequence is CASSLGHPLVDTQYF. The CDR3 bases are TGTGCCAGCTCACTTGGACACCCCCTCGTAGATACGCAGTATTTT.

This clonotype occurred many times. J is TRBJ1-5 and V is TRBV5-1; 7 nucleotides agree with TRBD1. There are 16 residues in the CDR3. The V and J ends lost 4 bases and 3 bases, in that order; junction bases with no gene match: 10. CDR1 is SGHRS, CDR2 YFSETQ, per germline. The CDR3 nucleotides are TGCGCCAGCAGCGAAGGATCCGGGACAGTCAATCAGCCCCAGCATTTT. It translates to CASSEGSGTVNQPQHF. Variable domain in full (rest from reference TRBV5-1 and TRBJ1-5): KAGVTQTPRYLIKTRGQQVTLSCSPISGHRSVSWYQQTPGQGLQFLFEYFSETQRNKGNFPGRFSGRQFSNSRSEMNVSTLELGDSALYLCASSEGSGTVNQPQHFGDGTRLSIL.

The V and J genes are TRBV2 and TRBJ1-2; 9 bases agree with TRBD1. The CDR3 is made up of 12 amino acids. Trimming removed 5 bases from V and 7 bases from J; junction bases left unmatched: 2. CDR1 SNHLY and CDR2 FYNNEI come from the germline V gene. CDR3 sequence (DNA): TGTGCCAGCAGTACAGGGGGCGGTGGCTACACCTTC. Translation gives CASSTGGGGYTF.